These T cell receptor beta chains were read from a single sample in a study of PD-L1 blockade in urothelial cancer. Assay: immunoSEQ multiplex PCR; the TCRdb copy retains only in-frame clones and omits some. The sample records about 70,000 clones, approximately 87% being singletons. The sample in question was PBMCs, obtained around atezolizumab (anti-PD-L1) treatment. These receptor sequences come from a man aged 65 to 85 with urothelial cancer. CDR3s include the opening cysteine and the closing phenylalanine or tryptophan. The D gene is left open where the match is weak. Clone size, where shown, is once, few, many, or a class for clones that have expanded.

d_gene | j_gene | v_gene | abundance | CDR3aa | CDR3nt
NA | TRBJ2-7 | TRBV9 | once | CASSPGGGYDEQYF | TGTGCCAGCAGCCCCGGAGGGGGCTATGACGAGCAGTACTTC
TRBD2 | TRBJ2-3 | TRBV13 | NA | CASSWISSGPTDTQYF | TGTGCCAGCAGCTGGATCTCTAGCGGACCCACAGATACGCAGTATTTT
NA | TRBJ2-5 | TRBV7-2 | NA | CASSLAKRRVAKETQYF | TGTGCCAGCAGCTTAGCGAAAAGGCGGGTAGCCAAAGAGACCCAGTACTTC
TRBD1 | TRBJ2-7 | TRBV28 | few | CASTGQGLYEQYF | TGTGCCAGCACGGGACAGGGTCTGTACGAGCAGTACTTC
NA | TRBJ2-1 | TRBV13 | NA | CASSPTRASYNEQFF | TGTGCCAGCAGCCCTACTAGGGCCTCCTACAATGAGCAGTTCTTC
NA | TRBJ1-2 | TRBV7-8 | NA | CASSLGTEDAYGYTF | TGTGCCAGCAGCTTAGGGACAGAGGACGCCTATGGCTACACCTTC
NA | TRBJ1-1 | TRBV30 | few | CAWSVNSVNTEAFF | TGTGCCTGGAGTGTAAACTCCGTGAACACTGAAGCTTTCTTT
TRBD1 | TRBJ1-2 | TRBV6-1 | NA | CASSEGQKEGYTF | TGTGCCAGCAGTGAGGGACAGAAGGAAGGCTACACCTTC
TRBD1 | TRBJ2-7 | TRBV6-1 | NA | CASSEARGPSEQYF | TGTGCCAGCAGTGAAGCCAGGGGGCCGTCCGAGCAGTACTTC
NA | TRBJ2-3 | TRBV9 | NA | CASSTDGGRSADTQYF | TGTGCCAGCAGTACCGATGGGGGGAGAAGCGCAGATACGCAGTATTTT
TRBD1 | TRBJ1-4 | TRBV28 | NA | CASSLDRGREKLFF | TGTGCCAGCAGTTTAGACAGGGGGCGTGAAAAACTGTTTTTT
NA | TRBJ2-5 | TRBV29-1 | NA | CSVEVGGETQYF | TGCAGCGTTGAGGTGGGAGGAGAGACCCAGTACTTC
NA | TRBJ1-5 | TRBV28 | NA | CASSLLNQPQHF | TGTGCCAGCAGTCTACTTAATCAGCCCCAGCATTTT
NA | TRBJ2-2 | TRBV6-6 | few | CASSPWLRGELFF | TGTGCCAGCAGTCCATGGCTCCGCGGGGAGCTGTTTTTT
TRBD1 | TRBJ2-7 | TRBV28 | NA | CASSFGDLRQGMGYEQYF | TGTGCCAGCAGTTTCGGGGATCTCCGACAGGGCATGGGCTACGAGCAGTACTTC
TRBD1 | TRBJ2-5 | TRBV11-2 | NA | CASSLGQRETQYF | TGTGCCAGCAGCTTGGGACAGAGGGAGACCCAGTACTTC
NA | TRBJ2-1 | TRBV5-4 | NA | CASSLAGVTAYNEQFF | TGTGCCAGCAGCTTGGCGGGGGTGACAGCTTACAATGAGCAGTTCTTC